Listed here are 15 T cell receptor beta chains from one sample, sequenced in a study of blood T cell repertoires in COVID-19 (dated by TCRdb to 2019 to 2021). To prepare the library, the immunoSEQ multiplex PCR assay was applied. TCRdb mirrors the immuneACCESS table, restricted to in-frame sequences. Some clones are absent from its copies; in checked studies, under half trace to an unresolved V gene, and the reason for the others is unknown. The sample table records about 330,000 clones; approximately 88% of these occur just once. The ten top clones hold under 6% of the sample. The material sequenced was PBMCs or T cells enriched from blood (not recorded which). These TCRs come from a man aged 30 to 39 who had recovered from COVID-19.

V gene TRBV28 combines with J gene TRBJ2-2; perhaps TRBD1 as D (5 bases). Trimming took 6 bases from V and 5 from J, leaving 7 bases between them. The length of the CDR3 is 12 residues. CDR1 MDHEN and CDR2 SYDVKM come from the germline V gene. The chain's CDR3 is CASRSGTGELFF. As DNA, the CDR3 is TGTGCCAGCAGATCAGGGACCGGGGAGCTGTTTTTT. The full variable domain, rest sourced from reference TRBV28 and TRBJ2-2, is DVKVTQSSRYLVKRTGEKVFLECVQDMDHENMFWYRQDPGLGLRLIYFSYDVKMKEKGDIPEGYSVSREKKERFSLILESASTNQTSMYLCASRSGTGELFFGEGSRLTVL.

The rearrangement links TRBV10-3 to TRBJ1-5, with D hard to call. V was pared by 3 bases and J by 6 bases, with 6 bases between. Germline CDR1 reads ENHRY; CDR2 reads SYGVKD. This CDR3 contains 12 residues. The CDR3 DNA reads TGTGCCATCAGTGATTTTAGTCAGCCCCAGCATTTT. Encoded protein: CAISDFSQPQHF.

The rearrangement links TRBV10-3 to TRBJ1-6; TRBD1 agrees at 7 bases. This CDR3 comprises 18 residues. V shed 5 bases and J 4 bases; nucleotides not matched to a gene: 14. Germline loops: CDR1 ENHRY, CDR2 SYGVKD. In DNA form, the CDR3 reads TGTGCCATCAGTAGGGCTTTCCCGGGACAGACATATAATTCACCCCTCCACTTT. This sequence encodes CAISRAFPGQTYNSPLHF.

The chain has TRBV7-9 and TRBJ1-1, with 8 bases identical to TRBD1. The V segment lost 7 bases and the J segment 0 bases; nucleotides outside the gene matches: 10. Germline V lookup: CDR1 SEHNR, CDR2 FQNEAQ (reference sequence). This CDR3 spans 16 amino acids. CDR3 sequence: CASIGTGVELNTEAFF. The CDR3 DNA sequence: TGTGCCAGCATCGGGACAGGCGTAGAGTTGAACACTGAAGCTTTCTTT.

V gene TRBV30 combines with J gene TRBJ1-4, with no clear D. Germline V gene data show CDR1 as GTSNPN and CDR2 as SVGIG (reference sequence). V was shortened by 2 bases and J by 6 bases, with 7 bases between the two germline ends. The CDR3 totals 12 residues. CDR3 DNA sequence: TGTGCCTGGAGTTCAGTTGATGAAAAACTGTTTTTT. Translating it yields CAWSSVDEKLFF.

This chain connects TRBV6-5 to TRBJ1-2, with 7 bases fitting TRBD1. This CDR3 has 15 amino acids. Germline V gene lookup returns CDR1 MNHEY and CDR2 SVGAGI. V shed 6 bases and J 4 bases; nucleotides not matched to a gene: 11. CDR3 DNA sequence: TGTGCCAGCAGACAGGGGCCCACTGATTTCTATGGCTACACCTTC. This encodes CASRQGPTDFYGYTF.

The chain is built from TRBV19 and TRBJ2-7; D ambiguous. Germline CDR1 is LNHDA and CDR2 is SQIVND (reference sequence). V lost 1 base, J lost 4 bases, and 14 bases lay in between. The CDR3 runs 15 residues. CDR3 sequence (DNA): TGTGCCAGTAGTATAGTAAACAGCCTTCAATACGAGCAGTACTTC. Protein product: CASSIVNSLQYEQYF.

The V gene is TRBV29-1, the J gene TRBJ2-5; no clear D gene. Germline values: CDR1 SQVTM, CDR2 ANQGSEA. V was clipped by 5 bases and J by 5 bases, with 15 bases between them. The CDR3 spans 13 residues. The CDR3 region is CSVRYSIVETQYF. The CDR3 bases are TGCAGCGTTCGTTACTCCATCGTCGAGACCCAGTACTTC.

Comment on this clone: Other DNA sequences in the sample encode the same CDR3. CDR3 protein: CASSLGATNEKLFF. The CDR3 DNA follows: TGCGCCAGCAGCTTGGGGGCTACTAATGAAAAACTGTTTTTT. The V gene is TRBV5-1, the J gene TRBJ1-4; D call uncertain. V shed 0 bases and J shed 2 bases, with 5 bases lying between them. Germline lookup yields CDR1 SGHRS and CDR2 YFSETQ. The CDR3 runs 14 residues.

This chain uses TRBV7-6 with TRBJ1-1; no reliable D call. This CDR3 has 16 amino acids. Germline lookup yields CDR1 SGHVS and CDR2 FNYEAQ. Deletions cut 1 base from V and 4 bases from J, with 16 bases between. The DNA of the CDR3 is TGTGCCAGCAGCTTAGGCCGACTAGTAAGGAGCACTGAAGCTTTCTTT. Translated, it gives CASSLGRLVRSTEAFF. The full variable domain, rest sourced from reference TRBV7-6 and TRBJ1-1, is GAGVSQSPRYKVTKRGQDVALRCDPISGHVSLYWYRQALGQGPEFLTYFNYEAQQDKSGLPNDRFSAERPEGSISTLTIQRTEQRDSAMYRCASSLGRLVRSTEAFFGQGTRLTVV.

This chain connects TRBV7-6 to TRBJ1-6, with 9 bases identical to TRBD1. CDR3 length: 15 residues. The V segment lost 5 bases and the J segment 6 bases; nucleotides outside the gene matches: 5. Germline V CDR1 and CDR2: SGHVS, FNYEAQ. The CDR3 here is CASSTDRGRNSPLHF. In nucleotides, the CDR3 is TGTGCCAGCAGCACGGACAGGGGTCGTAATTCACCCCTCCACTTT.

This clone was seen a handful of times. The chain combines TRBV27 with TRBJ1-2, with a possible D match to TRBD1 (5 bases). The CDR3 is made up of 13 amino acids. Deletions cut 6 bases from V and 10 bases from J, with 18 bases between. Per the germline V gene, CDR1 is MNHEY and CDR2 is SMNVEV (reference sequence). For the CDR3, the DNA is TGTGCCAGCAGCTGGGGCCCCCGACAGTCCTACACCTTC. Translated: CASSWGPRQSYTF.

The V and J genes are TRBV5-1 and TRBJ2-7; possibly TRBD2 for D (5 bases). The CDR3 spans 14 residues. Trimming took off 0 bases at V and 5 bases at J, with 12 bases between the two ends. Germline-derived CDR1 and CDR2 are SGHRS and YFSETQ. The CDR3 DNA follows: TGCGCCAGCAGCTTGGCCGGGATGGGGAACGAGCAGTACTTC. Translating it yields CASSLAGMGNEQYF.

This clone showed up just a few times. This chain links TRBV12-3 or TRBV12-4 with TRBJ1-5; tentative D call: TRBD1 (5 bases). This CDR3 is 12 amino acids long. V dropped 4 bases and J dropped 6 bases, with 7 bases sitting between them. DNA of the CDR3: TGTGCCAGCAGTTCGACAGTTCAGCCCCAGCATTTT. It encodes CASSSTVQPQHF.

The J gene is TRBJ1-1, the V gene TRBV6-5, with unresolved D. The germline CDR1 and CDR2 sequences are MNHEY and SVGAGI. Trimming took off 5 bases at V and 6 bases at J, with 10 bases between the two ends. This CDR3 is 12 amino acids long. CDR3 DNA sequence: TGTGCCAGCAGTCAGGTCGGCTCTGAAGCTTTCTTT. Amino acid sequence: CASSQVGSEAFF.